This TCR beta chain was retrieved from a study of cytomegalovirus exposure and HLA in healthy donors. Study observations and caveats: In the 130 or so validation repertoires, a later analysis found that first-cohort TCR clusters tended to co-occur. With high specificity and sensitivity, the classifier reportedly diagnosed cytomegalovirus status. There were a few CMV-associated chains whose specificity for CMV antigens was confirmed in vitro.

Points on this clone: Its cognate antigen is unknown.

Germline CDR1 and CDR2: SGHVS and FNYEAQ. CDR3 length: 15 amino acids. V lost 2 bases, J lost 4 bases, and 15 bases lay in between. TCRdb's table, derived via immunoSEQ multiplex PCR, lists solely in-frame clones and lacks some. The sample has under 60,000 clones, about 88% seen once. Source material: PBMCs. The TCR was taken from a woman aged 25-40 years in good health and CMV-seronegative. The chain recombines TRBV7-6 with TRBJ2-7; D may be TRBD2 (6 bases). CDR3 in amino acids: CASSLSGGSGYEQYF. DNA of the CDR3: TGTGCCAGCAGCTTATCCGGGGGATCAGGTTACGAGCAGTACTTC.